Each of the 14 T cell receptor beta chains below was sequenced from the same sample in a study of tumor and adjacent non-tumor tissue in lung cancer. A modified ARM-PCR protocol with three rounds of nested PCR amplified TCRbeta. TCRdb redid the calling of the multiplex PCR reads with MiXCR, one entry per CDR3 protein. This sample has 55,000 to 75,000 distinct CDR3 sequences, with just under 60% found just once. This sample's RNA came from whole unsorted tissue. The sequenced material came from lung tumor tissue. These receptors were collected from a man aged 50 or older with non-small cell lung cancer.

This chain connects TRBV6-1 to TRBJ1-5; D is unresolved. The CDR3 runs to 16 residues. Germline CDR1 is MNHNS and CDR2 is SASEGT. V lost 4 bases to trimming and J lost 3 bases, with 16 bases between them. DNA for the CDR3: TGTGCCAGCAGTGTAGACTGGGCATTCAACAATCAGCCCCAGCATTTT. This sequence encodes CASSVDWAFNNQPQHF.

This rearrangement joins TRBV28 to TRBJ2-5; D gene uncertain. Between the trimmed V and J ends, which lost 2 bases and 1 base, there was a span of 5 bases. The germline CDR1 and CDR2 sequences are MDHEN and SYDVKM. The CDR3 has 13 amino acids. The CDR3: CASSLLAQETQYF. CDR3 bases: TGTGCCAGCAGTTTACTCGCCCAAGAGACCCAGTACTTC. Full variable domain (rest looked up from reference TRBV28 and TRBJ2-5): DVKVTQSSRYLVKRTGEKVFLECVQDMDHENMFWYRQDPGLGLRLIYFSYDVKMKEKGDIPEGYSVSREKKERFSLILESASTNQTSMYLCASSLLAQETQYFGPGTRLLVL.

This clonotype was observed at least ten times. This chain uses TRBV6-5 with TRBJ1-1, with D possibly being TRBD1 (5 bases). The V end lost 6 bases, the J end lost 4 bases, and 12 bases lay between the germline ends. This CDR3 is 13 amino acids long. CDR1 and CDR2 from the germline V gene are MNHEY and SVGAGI. The CDR3 DNA sequence: TGTGCCAGCAGGGACACAGGACGCACTGAAGCTTTCTTT. Its protein product is CASRDTGRTEAFF.

With regard to this clonotype: One end of the junction varies from germline; a read error may be responsible. This sequence joins TRBV28 and TRBJ1-5, with 9 bases aligning to TRBD1. Germline V gene data show CDR1 as MDHEN and CDR2 as SYDVKM. The length of the CDR3 is 13 residues. CDR3 residues: CAGRTGGHQPQQF. The DNA of the CDR3 is TGTGCCGGCAGAACAGGGGGCCATCAGCCCCAGCAATTT.

A note on this clonotype: This may be a read error: a much more frequent sequence differs by one nucleotide. This chain links TRBV5-4 with TRBJ2-7; D is possibly TRBD2 (6 bases). The CDR3 consists of 14 residues. Per germline, CDR1 SGHNT and CDR2 YYREEE (reference sequence). DNA of the CDR3: TGTGCCAGCAGCTCCGGACGGGACTCCCACGAGCAGTACTTC. Encoded protein: CASSSGRDSHEQYF.

On this clonotype itself: Here the CDR3 omits its conserved ending phenylalanine or tryptophan, so a read error is the likely source. This sequence joins TRBV12-3 or TRBV12-4 and TRBJ1-1, with D perhaps matching TRBD1 (5 bases). The CDR3 extends over 14 amino acids. V was shortened by 8 bases and J by 5 bases, with 18 bases between the two germline ends. The CDR3 is CASCLGAVGTEAFI. The CDR3 DNA sequence: TGTGCCAGCTGTCTTGGGGCGGTAGGGACTGAAGCTTTCATT.

The chain has TRBV11-1 and TRBJ2-7; D perhaps matches TRBD1 (5 bases). Germline values: CDR1 SGHAT, CDR2 FQDESV (reference sequence). CDR3 length equals 13 residues. V gave up 2 bases and J gave up 12 bases, with 17 bases separating them. The DNA of the CDR3 is TGTGCCAGCAGCTTAAGGGGCACCTACGAGTGGTACTTC. Translating it yields CASSLRGTYEWYF.

The V call is TRBV7-8, the J call TRBJ1-6; a possible D gene is TRBD1 (5 bases). V lost 1 base and J 10 bases, leaving 17 bases between the germline ends. The CDR3 has 16 residues. Germline V gives CDR1 SGHVS, CDR2 FQNEAQ. CDR3: CASSLVVNRRQSPLHF. The CDR3 bases are TGTGCCAGCAGCTTAGTGGTCAACAGGAGGCAATCACCCCTCCACTTT.

Notes on this clonotype: Being one base from a much bigger clone, this may be a read error. The rearrangement uses TRBV10-3 and TRBJ2-7, with 12 bases lining up with TRBD1. Trimming cost V 4 bases and J 3 bases; bases outside gene matches: 7. The germline gives CDR1 ENHRY, CDR2 SYGVKD. This CDR3 is 16 amino acids long. CDR3 bases: TGTGCCATCAGTGCGGAGGGGACAGGGGGCTTCTACGAGCAGTACTTC. Protein sequence: CAISAEGTGGFYEQYF.

In regard to this clonotype: Relative to the germline gene, one junction end is altered; a read error may explain this. The CDR3 region has the DNA TGTGTCAGCAGCTTTCAGAGGGCAGATACACAGTATTTT. Its protein is CVSSFQRADTQYF. The chain joins TRBV11-3 to TRBJ2-3; D possibly corresponds to TRBD2 (5 bases). Germline V gene data show CDR1 as SGHNT and CDR2 as YENEEA. The CDR3 length is 13 residues.

This clonotype showed up many times. This chain uses TRBV10-3 with TRBJ2-5; perhaps TRBD1 as D (8 bases). Germline values: CDR1 ENHRY, CDR2 SYGVKD. The V and J ends lost 6 bases and 0 bases respectively, with 17 bases between them. The CDR3 is 16 residues long. The CDR3 protein is CAIRDRDRGDQETQYF. The CDR3 DNA reads as TGTGCCATCAGGGACAGGGACCGGGGGGACCAAGAGACCCAGTACTTC.

This clonotype occurred many times. The chain is built from TRBV6-2 or TRBV6-3 and TRBJ1-2; TRBD1 matches 7 bases. Looked up from germline, CDR1 is MNHEY and CDR2 is SVGEGT. V shed 5 bases, J shed 3 bases, and the junction held 9 bases outside the gene matches. The CDR3 covers 15 residues. The CDR3 loop is CASSHQDRPYYGYTF. In nucleotides, the CDR3 is TGTGCCAGCAGTCACCAGGACAGGCCCTACTATGGCTACACCTTC.

This clonotype was recorded at least ten times. The chain combines TRBV6-5 with TRBJ1-2, with D maybe TRBD1 (6 bases). CDR1 and CDR2 (germline): MNHEY, SVGAGI. There are 15 residues in the CDR3. The V end was cut by 6 bases, the J end by 0 bases, with 14 bases between. As DNA, the CDR3 is TGTGCCAGCAGAAACAGGGAGGCGCCTAACTATGGCTACACCTTC. This encodes CASRNREAPNYGYTF.

V gene TRBV5-4 combines with J gene TRBJ2-3; TRBD2 matches at 7 bases. There are 12 residues in the CDR3. V gave up 7 bases and J gave up 6 bases; unmatched junction bases: 5. Looked up from germline, CDR1 is SGHNT and CDR2 is YYREEE (reference sequence). The CDR3 DNA reads TGTGCCAGCGGCTACGGGGGGGATACGCAGTATTTT. It translates to CASGYGGDTQYF.